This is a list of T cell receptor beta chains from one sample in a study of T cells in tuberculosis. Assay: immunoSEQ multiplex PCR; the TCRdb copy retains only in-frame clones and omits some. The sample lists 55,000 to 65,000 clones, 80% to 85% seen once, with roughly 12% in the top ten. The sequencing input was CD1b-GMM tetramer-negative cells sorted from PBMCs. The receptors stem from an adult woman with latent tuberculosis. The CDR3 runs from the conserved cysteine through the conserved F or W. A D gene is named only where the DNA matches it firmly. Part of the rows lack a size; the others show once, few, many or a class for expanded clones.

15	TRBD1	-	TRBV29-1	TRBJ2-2	CSAPVQGAGTGELFF	TGCAGCGCCCCCGTGCAGGGGGCGGGCACCGGGGAGCTGTTTTTT
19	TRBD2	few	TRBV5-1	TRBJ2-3	CASSFPLGTSGISTDTQYF	TGCGCCAGCAGCTTTCCACTTGGGACTAGCGGGATTAGCACAGATACGCAGTATTTT
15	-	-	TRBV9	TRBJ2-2	CASSAGGLNTGELFF	TGTGCCAGCAGCGCCGGCGGGCTAAACACCGGGGAGCTGTTTTTT
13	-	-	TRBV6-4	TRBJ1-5	CASSETQGQPQHF	TGTGCCAGCAGTGAAACTCAGGGTCAGCCCCAGCATTTT
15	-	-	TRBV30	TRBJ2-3	CAWSVLGSSVDTQYF	TGTGCCTGGAGTGTACTAGGCTCTTCGGTGGATACGCAGTATTTT
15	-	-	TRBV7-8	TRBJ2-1	CASSATQGNSNEQFF	TGTGCCAGCAGCGCCACGCAGGGGAACTCTAATGAGCAGTTCTTC
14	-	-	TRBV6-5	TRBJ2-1	CASSYSFAENEQFF	TGTGCCAGCAGTTACTCGTTTGCCGAGAATGAGCAGTTCTTC
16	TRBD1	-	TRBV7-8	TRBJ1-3	CASSLAQGALGNTIYF	TGTGCCAGCAGCTTAGCGCAGGGGGCGCTTGGAAACACCATATATTTT
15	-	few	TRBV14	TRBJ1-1	CASSQTRTWETEAFF	TGTGCCAGCAGCCAAACTAGGACCTGGGAGACTGAAGCTTTCTTT
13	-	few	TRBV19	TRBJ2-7	CASSMVGVYEQYF	TGTGCCAGTAGTATGGTGGGCGTCTACGAGCAGTACTTC
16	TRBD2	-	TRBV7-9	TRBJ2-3	CASSSEGLAGTDTQYF	TGTGCCAGCAGCTCGGAGGGACTAGCGGGGACAGATACGCAGTATTTT
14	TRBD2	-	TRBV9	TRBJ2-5	CASSRAGGGETQYF	TGTGCCAGCAGCCGTGCGGGGGGAGGGGAGACCCAGTACTTC
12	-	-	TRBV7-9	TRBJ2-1	CASSYGGDEQFF	TGTGCCAGCAGCTATGGAGGAGATGAGCAGTTCTTC
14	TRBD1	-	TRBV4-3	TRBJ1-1	CASSQGAGGTEAFF	TGCGCCAGCAGCCAAGGGGCAGGGGGGACTGAAGCTTTCTTT
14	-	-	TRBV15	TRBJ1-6	CATSRDTHNSPLHF	TGTGCCACCAGCAGGGACACCCATAATTCACCCCTCCACTTT
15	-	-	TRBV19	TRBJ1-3	CASSNLRGAGNTIYF	TGTGCCAGTAGTAACCTACGGGGAGCTGGAAACACCATATATTTT
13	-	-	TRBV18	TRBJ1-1	CASSLSGRTEAFF	TGTGCCAGCTCCCTATCAGGCAGGACTGAAGCTTTCTTT
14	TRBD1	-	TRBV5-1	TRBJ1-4	CASSSGQGKEKLFF	TGCGCCAGCAGCTCCGGACAGGGGAAGGAAAAACTGTTTTTT
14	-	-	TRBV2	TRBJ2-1	CASSGGASWGEQFF	TGTGCCAGCAGTGGGGGAGCTAGTTGGGGTGAGCAGTTCTTC
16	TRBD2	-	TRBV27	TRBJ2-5	CASSSRLAGLGETQYF	TGTGCCAGCAGTTCCCGACTAGCGGGATTGGGAGAGACCCAGTACTTC
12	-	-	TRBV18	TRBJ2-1	CASSSQQDEQFF	TGTGCCAGCTCATCCCAGCAGGATGAGCAGTTCTTC
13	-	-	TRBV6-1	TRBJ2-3	CASSDGRADTQYF	TGTGCCAGCAGTGATGGGCGGGCAGATACGCAGTATTTT
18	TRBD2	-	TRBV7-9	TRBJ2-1	CASSLASSGRYSYNEQFF	TGTGCCAGCAGCTTAGCGTCTAGCGGGAGGTACTCCTACAATGAGCAGTTCTTC
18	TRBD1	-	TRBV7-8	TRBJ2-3	CASLRGQGGGVSTDTQYF	TGTGCCAGCCTAAGGGGACAGGGTGGCGGGGTGTCCACAGATACGCAGTATTTT
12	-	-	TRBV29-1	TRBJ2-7	CSARDTTYEQYF	TGCAGCGCCCGGGATACAACCTACGAGCAGTACTTC
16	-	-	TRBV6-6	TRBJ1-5	CASSYSGGKRNQPQHF	TGTGCCAGCAGTTACTCGGGAGGGAAGCGCAATCAGCCCCAGCATTTT
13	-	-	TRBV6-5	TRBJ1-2	CASSSQGDYGYTF	TGTGCCAGCAGTTCACAGGGAGACTATGGCTACACCTTC